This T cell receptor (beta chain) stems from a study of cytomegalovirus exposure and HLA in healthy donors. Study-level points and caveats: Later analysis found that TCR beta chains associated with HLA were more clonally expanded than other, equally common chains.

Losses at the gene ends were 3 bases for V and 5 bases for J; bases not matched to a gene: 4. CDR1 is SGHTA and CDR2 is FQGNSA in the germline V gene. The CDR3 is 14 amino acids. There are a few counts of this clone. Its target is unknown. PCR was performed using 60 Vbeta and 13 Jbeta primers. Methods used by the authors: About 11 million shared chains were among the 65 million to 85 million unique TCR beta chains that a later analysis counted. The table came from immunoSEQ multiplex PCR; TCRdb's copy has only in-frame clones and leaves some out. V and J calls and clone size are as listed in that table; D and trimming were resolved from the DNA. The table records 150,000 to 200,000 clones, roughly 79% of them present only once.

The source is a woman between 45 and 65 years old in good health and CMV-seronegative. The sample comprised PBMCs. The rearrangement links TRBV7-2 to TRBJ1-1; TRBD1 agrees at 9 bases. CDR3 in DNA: TGTGCCAGCAGCTTGGGACAGGGCAGTACTGAAGCTTTCTTT. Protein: CASSLGQGSTEAFF.